Listed here are 5 T cell receptor beta chains from one sample, sequenced in a study of CD8 T cells in ankylosing spondylitis. Using its own MiXCR run on the 5' RACE reads, TCRdb lists one record per CDR3 protein. This sample yields a few hundred thousand distinct CDR3 sequences, of which less than 9.5% are seen a single time; just over 14% belongs to the top ten. These TCRs' antigens remain unknown. General study findings and limits: Blood from ankylosing spondylitis patients appeared to carry a characteristic roughly eight-variant TCR beta motif.

Sequencing was done on a sample of blood, either unsorted or a sorted T cell fraction (not recorded which). Receptors were obtained from a male donor with ankylosing spondylitis.

The V and J genes are TRBV2 and TRBJ1-6; tentative D call: TRBD1 (6 bases). This CDR3 spans 15 amino acids. Germline CDR1 is SNHLY and CDR2 is FYNNEI. V was shortened by 1 base and J by 7 bases, with 11 bases between the two germline ends. Here the CDR3 reads CASSEGQGRNSPLHF. The CDR3 nucleotides are TGTGCCAGCAGTGAAGGGCAGGGGAGAAATTCACCCCTCCACTTT.

This clonotype was counted only a few times. The V and J genes are TRBV3-1 and TRBJ2-7, with no clear D. The germline CDR1 and CDR2 sequences are LGHDT and YNNKEL (reference sequence). Trimming cost V 4 bases and J 2 bases, with 15 bases left between them. This CDR3 has 15 amino acids. The CDR3 loop is CASSPAWTFTYEQYF. The CDR3 bases are TGTGCCAGCAGCCCGGCCTGGACGTTCACCTACGAGCAGTACTTC.

This clonotype was observed many times. The rearrangement joins TRBV5-1 to TRBJ2-1; D perhaps matches TRBD2 (5 bases). Germline V gene sequence: CDR1 SGHRS, CDR2 YFSETQ. Trimming cost V 4 bases and J 2 bases, with 13 bases left between them. This CDR3 is built from 15 residues. CDR3: CASSNGGRPYNEQFF. In nucleotides, the CDR3 is TGCGCCAGCAGCAACGGCGGGCGGCCCTACAATGAGCAGTTCTTC.

This clonotype was seen a handful of times. The J gene is TRBJ2-1, the V gene TRBV5-1; a weak D match, TRBD2 (6 bases). From germline, CDR1 is SGHRS and CDR2 YFSETQ. V was cut by 1 base and J by 0 bases, with 11 bases left in between. The CDR3 totals 16 residues. As DNA, the CDR3 is TGCGCCAGCAGCTTGTCGGCGGGAAACTCCTACAATGAGCAGTTCTTC. This encodes CASSLSAGNSYNEQFF.

Ten or more counts support this clonotype. The chain has TRBV7-9 and TRBJ2-5, with no clear D. V was pared by 4 bases and J by 3 bases, with 15 bases between. CDR3 length: 15 amino acids. Per the germline V gene, CDR1 is SEHNR and CDR2 is FQNEAQ (reference sequence). The CDR3 sequence is CASSSQSNMEETQYF. The CDR3 nucleotides read TGTGCCAGCAGCTCCCAGTCTAATATGGAAGAGACCCAGTACTTC.